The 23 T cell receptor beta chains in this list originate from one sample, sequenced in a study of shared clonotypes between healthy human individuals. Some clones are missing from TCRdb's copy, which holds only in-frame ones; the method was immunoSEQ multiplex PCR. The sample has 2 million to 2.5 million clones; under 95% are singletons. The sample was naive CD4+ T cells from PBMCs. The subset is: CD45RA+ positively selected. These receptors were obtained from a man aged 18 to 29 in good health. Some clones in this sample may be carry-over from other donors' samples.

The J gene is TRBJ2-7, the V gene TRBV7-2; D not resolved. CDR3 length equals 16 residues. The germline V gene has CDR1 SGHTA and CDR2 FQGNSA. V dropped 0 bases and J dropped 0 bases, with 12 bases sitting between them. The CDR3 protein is CASSLAPAGPSYEQYF. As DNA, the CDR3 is TGTGCCAGCAGCTTAGCCCCAGCCGGACCCTCCTACGAGCAGTACTTC.

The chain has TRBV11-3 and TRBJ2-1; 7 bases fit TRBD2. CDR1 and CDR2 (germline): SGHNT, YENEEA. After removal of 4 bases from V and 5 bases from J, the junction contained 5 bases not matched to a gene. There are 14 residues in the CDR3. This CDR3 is CASSYSGLDNEQFF. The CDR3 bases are TGTGCCAGCAGCTATAGCGGGCTAGACAATGAGCAGTTCTTC.

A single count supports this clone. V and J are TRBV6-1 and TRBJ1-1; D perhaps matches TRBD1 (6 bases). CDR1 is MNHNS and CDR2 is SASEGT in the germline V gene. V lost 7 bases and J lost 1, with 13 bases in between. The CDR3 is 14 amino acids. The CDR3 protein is CASIRRTENTEAFF. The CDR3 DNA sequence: TGTGCCAGCATTCGCCGGACAGAGAACACTGAAGCTTTCTTT.

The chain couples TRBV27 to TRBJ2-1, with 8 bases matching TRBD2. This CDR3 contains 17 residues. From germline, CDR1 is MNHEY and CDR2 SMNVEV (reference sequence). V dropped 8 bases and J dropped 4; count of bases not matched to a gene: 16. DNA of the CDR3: TGTGCCAGCCGGACGCGGGGGGTCGAGCGGGATTACAATGAGCAGTTCTTC. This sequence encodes CASRTRGVERDYNEQFF.

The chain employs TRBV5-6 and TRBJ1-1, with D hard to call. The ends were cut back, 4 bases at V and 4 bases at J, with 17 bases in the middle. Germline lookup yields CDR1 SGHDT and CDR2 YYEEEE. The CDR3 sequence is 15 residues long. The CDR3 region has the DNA TGTGCCAGCAGCCCCCTGGGCTTAAAGGGCACTGAAGCTTTCTTT. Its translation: CASSPLGLKGTEAFF.

DNA of the CDR3: TGTGCCAGCTCACCGCAACTAGGACAGGGCCCATATAGCAATCAGCCCCAGCATTTT. This translates into CASSPQLGQGPYSNQPQHF. The V gene is TRBV18, the J gene TRBJ1-5; 8 nucleotides line up with TRBD1. Per germline, CDR1 KGHSH and CDR2 LQKENI. This CDR3 region has 19 residues. After removal of 3 bases from V and 0 bases from J, the junction contained 13 bases not matched to a gene.

CDR3 bases: TGTGCCAGTACCCTAGAGGTGAACACTGAAGCTTTCTTT. Residues: CASTLEVNTEAFF. The V gene is TRBV19, the J gene TRBJ1-1; D gene unclear. Deletions cut 7 bases from V and 0 bases from J, with 9 bases between. This CDR3 region has 13 residues. Germline CDR1 LNHDA, CDR2 SQIVND (reference sequence). Together with reference TRBV19 and TRBJ1-1, the CDR3 gives the full variable domain: DGGITQSPKYLFRKEGQNVTLSCEQNLNHDAMYWYRQDPGQGLRLIYYSQIVNDFQKGDIAEGYSVSREKKESFPLTVTSAQKNPTAFYLCASTLEVNTEAFFGQGTRLTVV.

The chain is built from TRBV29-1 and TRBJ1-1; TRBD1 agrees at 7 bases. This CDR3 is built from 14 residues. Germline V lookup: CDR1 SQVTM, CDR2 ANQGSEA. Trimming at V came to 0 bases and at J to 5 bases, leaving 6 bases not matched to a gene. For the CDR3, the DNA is TGCAGCGTTGAAGATCGAGACAGGGTTACTGAAGCTTTCTTT. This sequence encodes CSVEDRDRVTEAFF.

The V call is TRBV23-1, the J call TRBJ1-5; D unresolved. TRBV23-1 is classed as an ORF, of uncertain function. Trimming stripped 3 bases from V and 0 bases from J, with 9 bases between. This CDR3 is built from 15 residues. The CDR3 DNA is TGCGCCAGCAGTCATTTGATTGATAGCAATCAGCCCCAGCATTTT. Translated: CASSHLIDSNQPQHF.

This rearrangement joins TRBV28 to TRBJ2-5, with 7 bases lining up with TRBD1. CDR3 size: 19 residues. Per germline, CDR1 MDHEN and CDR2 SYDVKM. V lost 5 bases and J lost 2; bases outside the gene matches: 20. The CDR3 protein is CASSPRGGLGGLAQETQYF. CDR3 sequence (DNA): TGTGCCAGCAGTCCTCGAGGGGGCTTAGGCGGGCTAGCACAAGAGACCCAGTACTTC.

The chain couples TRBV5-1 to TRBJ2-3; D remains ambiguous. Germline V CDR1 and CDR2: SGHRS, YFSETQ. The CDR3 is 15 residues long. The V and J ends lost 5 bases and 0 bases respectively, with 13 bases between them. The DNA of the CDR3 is TGCGCCAGCAGGGATGGGTGGGAAAGCACAGATACGCAGTATTTT. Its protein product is CASRDGWESTDTQYF.

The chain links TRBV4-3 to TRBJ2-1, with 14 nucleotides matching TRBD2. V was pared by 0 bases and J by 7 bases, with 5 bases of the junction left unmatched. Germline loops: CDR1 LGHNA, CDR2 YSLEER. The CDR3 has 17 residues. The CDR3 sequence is CASSQDGLAGGYNEQFF. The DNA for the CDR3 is TGCGCCAGCAGCCAAGATGGACTAGCGGGAGGCTATAATGAGCAGTTCTTC.

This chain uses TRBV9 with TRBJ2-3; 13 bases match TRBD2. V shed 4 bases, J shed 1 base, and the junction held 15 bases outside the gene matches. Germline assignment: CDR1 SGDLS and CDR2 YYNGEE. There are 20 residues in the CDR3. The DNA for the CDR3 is TGTGCCAGCAGCTCCCGTTACACTAGCGGGAGGGCTGGAGGCACAGATACGCAGTATTTT. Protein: CASSSRYTSGRAGGTDTQYF.

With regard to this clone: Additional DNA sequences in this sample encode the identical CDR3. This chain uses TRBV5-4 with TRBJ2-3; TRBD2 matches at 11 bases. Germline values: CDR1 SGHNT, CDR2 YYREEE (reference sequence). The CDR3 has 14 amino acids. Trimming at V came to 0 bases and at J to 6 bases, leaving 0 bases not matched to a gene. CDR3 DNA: TGTGCCAGCAGCTTGGGACTAGCGGGGGATACGCAGTATTTT. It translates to CASSLGLAGDTQYF.

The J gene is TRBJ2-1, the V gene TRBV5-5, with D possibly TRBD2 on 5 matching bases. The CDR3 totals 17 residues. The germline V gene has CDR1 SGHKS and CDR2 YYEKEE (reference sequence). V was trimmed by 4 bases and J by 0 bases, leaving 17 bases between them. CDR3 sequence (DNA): TGTGCCAGCAGCCCGCTTTCCAGCGGTGGCTCCTACAATGAGCAGTTCTTC. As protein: CASSPLSSGGSYNEQFF.

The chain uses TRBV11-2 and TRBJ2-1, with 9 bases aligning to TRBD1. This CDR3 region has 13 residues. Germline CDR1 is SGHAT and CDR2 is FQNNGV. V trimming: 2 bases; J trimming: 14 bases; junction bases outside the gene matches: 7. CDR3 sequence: CASSLNRDRVEFF. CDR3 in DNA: TGTGCCAGCAGCTTAAACCGGGACAGGGTTGAGTTCTTC.

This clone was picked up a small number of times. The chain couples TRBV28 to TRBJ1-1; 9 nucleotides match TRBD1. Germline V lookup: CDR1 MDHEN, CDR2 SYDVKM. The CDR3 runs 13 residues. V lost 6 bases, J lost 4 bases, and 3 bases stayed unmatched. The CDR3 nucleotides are TGTGCCAGCAGCTGGACAGGGGTCACTGAAGCTTTCTTT. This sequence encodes CASSWTGVTEAFF. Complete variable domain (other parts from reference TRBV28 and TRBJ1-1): DVKVTQSSRYLVKRTGEKVFLECVQDMDHENMFWYRQDPGLGLRLIYFSYDVKMKEKGDIPEGYSVSREKKERFSLILESASTNQTSMYLCASSWTGVTEAFFGQGTRLTVV.

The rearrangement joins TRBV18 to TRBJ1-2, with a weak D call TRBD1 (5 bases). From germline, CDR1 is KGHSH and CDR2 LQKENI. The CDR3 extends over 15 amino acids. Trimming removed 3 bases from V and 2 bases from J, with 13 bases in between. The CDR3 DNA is TGTGCCAGCTCACCGGGGGGTGCGCGCAACTATGGCTACACCTTC. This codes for CASSPGGARNYGYTF.

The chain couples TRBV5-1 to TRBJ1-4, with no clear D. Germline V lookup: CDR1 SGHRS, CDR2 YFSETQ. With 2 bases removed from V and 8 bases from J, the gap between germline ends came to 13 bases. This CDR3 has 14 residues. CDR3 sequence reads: CASSFRPLGEKLFF. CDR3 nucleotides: TGCGCCAGCAGCTTTCGGCCACTTGGGGAAAAACTGTTTTTT.

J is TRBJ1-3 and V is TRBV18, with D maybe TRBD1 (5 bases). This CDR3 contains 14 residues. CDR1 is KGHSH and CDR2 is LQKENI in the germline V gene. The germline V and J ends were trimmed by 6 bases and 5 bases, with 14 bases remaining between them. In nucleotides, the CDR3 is TGTGCCAGCTCGCCTAGGGGCAGCAGAAACACCATATATTTT. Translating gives CASSPRGSRNTIYF. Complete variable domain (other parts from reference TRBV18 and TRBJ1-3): NAGVMQNPRHLVRRRGQEARLRCSPMKGHSHVYWYRQLPEEGLKFMVYLQKENIIDESGMPKERFSAEFPKEGPSILRIQQVVRGDSAAYFCASSPRGSRNTIYFGEGSWLTVV.

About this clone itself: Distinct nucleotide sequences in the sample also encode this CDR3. The CDR3 region has the DNA TGTGCCAGTAGTATAGCGGGGTCGAACTATGGCTACACCTTC. Amino acids: CASSIAGSNYGYTF. The chain couples TRBV19 to TRBJ1-2; no clear D. This CDR3 is built from 14 residues. Germline V lookup: CDR1 LNHDA, CDR2 SQIVND (reference sequence). The V and J ends lost 1 base and 2 bases respectively, with 8 bases between them. Filled out from reference TRBV19 and TRBJ1-2, the complete variable domain reads DGGITQSPKYLFRKEGQNVTLSCEQNLNHDAMYWYRQDPGQGLRLIYYSQIVNDFQKGDIAEGYSVSREKKESFPLTVTSAQKNPTAFYLCASSIAGSNYGYTFGSGTRLTVV.

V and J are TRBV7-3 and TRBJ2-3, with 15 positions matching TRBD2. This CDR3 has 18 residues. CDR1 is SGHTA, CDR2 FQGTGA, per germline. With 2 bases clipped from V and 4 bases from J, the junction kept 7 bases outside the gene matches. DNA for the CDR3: TGTGCCAGCAGCTTAGGGGGACTAGCGGGAGGCCTTCCAGATACGCAGTATTTT. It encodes CASSLGGLAGGLPDTQYF.

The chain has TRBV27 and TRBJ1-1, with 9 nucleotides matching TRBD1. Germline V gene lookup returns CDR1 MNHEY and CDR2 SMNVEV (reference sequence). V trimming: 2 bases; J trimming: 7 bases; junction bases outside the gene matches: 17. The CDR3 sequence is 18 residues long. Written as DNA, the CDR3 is TGTGCCAGCAGTTTAAGGCGGACCCGGGACAGGGAGGCTCGTGAAGCTTTCTTT. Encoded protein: CASSLRRTRDREAREAFF.